The subject of this entry is one T cell receptor (beta chain). Its cognate antigen is unknown. This sample stems from a study of shared clonotypes between healthy human individuals. Germline assignment: CDR1 MNHEY and CDR2 SMNVEV (reference sequence). This CDR3 comprises 13 residues. V lost 2 bases and J 10 bases, leaving 12 bases between the germline ends. The material for each subset, its genomic DNA, was split evenly across several immunoSEQ plates. Profiled with immunoSEQ multiplex PCR; TCRdb holds only in-frame clones, not every one. The table lists some 800,000 clones, about 92% of them singletons. CD45RO-negative cells were positively selected for CCR7, leaving out terminally differentiated effector memory CD45RA+ cells. Study outcomes and limitations: Lower generation probabilities were found for non-shared clonotypes than for those shared by all four donors. Shared across a few donors were around 4.7% of the naive CD4 clonotypes.

This clonotype was obtained from a man aged 25 to 40 in good health. The sample consisted of naive CD8+ T cells sorted from blood. The chain uses TRBV27 and TRBJ2-1; maybe TRBD2 (6 bases). CDR3 in amino acids: CASSLRLAREQFF. The CDR3, as DNA: TGTGCCAGCAGTTTAAGGCTAGCGAGAGAGCAGTTCTTC.